The TCR beta chain described here comes from a study of blood T cell repertoires in COVID-19. Trimming cost V 6 bases and J 7 bases; bases outside gene matches: 5. This CDR3 has 13 residues. The V gene's germline CDR1 is MNHEY and CDR2 SMNVEV (reference sequence). Produced via immunoSEQ multiplex PCR; TCRdb's table is partial and in-frame only. The sample includes under 250,000 clones, about 82% of them seen just once. This clone was detected only a few times. Sample: peripheral blood. The TCR originated in an older man with acute or convalescent COVID-19. The chain couples TRBV27 to TRBJ2-2, with TRBD2 identical over 7 bases. The CDR3 region has the DNA TGTGCCAGCAGGTCGGGGGGAGGCGGGGAGCTGTTTTTT. It yields the protein CASRSGGGGELFF.